A selection of T cell receptor beta chains follows, all from one sample in a study of cytomegalovirus exposure and HLA in healthy donors. Clones were read by immunoSEQ multiplex PCR, and TCRdb kept only the in-frame ones, dropping some. The sample carries some 95,000 clones, about two thirds recorded once. Sequences were obtained from PBMCs. Source of these receptors: a female donor in good health and CMV-seronegative. Both conserved end residues are trimmed from each CDR3.

V: TRBV5-1; length: 16; CDR3: ASSLGVPSSGRPYEQY
V: TRBV27; length: 12; CDR3: ASSLQGTNEKLF
V: TRBV19; length: 11; CDR3: ASSTLFPTEAF
V: TRBV27; length: 13; CDR3: ASSSPRLARYEQY
V: TRBV20-1; length: 9; CDR3: SAPLSTEAF
V: TRBV6-6; length: 13; CDR3: ASSLLAGEAGELF
V: TRBV6-5; length: 9; CDR3: ASGDRPPWF
V: TRBV27; length: 11; CDR3: ASSLTGAYEQY
V: TRBV19; length: 14; CDR3: ASRGTGWGMNTEAF
V: TRBV15; length: 13; CDR3: ATSRELESYNEQF
V: TRBV29-1; length: 13; CDR3: SVEFSGQMNTEAF
V: TRBV11-2; length: 12; CDR3: ASSYDRGRGGYT
V: TRBV29-1; length: 12; CDR3: SVAGQLMNTEAF
V: TRBV6-1; length: 13; CDR3: ASSEQRGGGETQY
V: TRBV9; length: 10; CDR3: ASSVGGYGYT
V: TRBV19; length: 13; CDR3: ASSPDLAGARGYT
V: TRBV6-6; length: 13; CDR3: ASSYEYGQGRGYT
V: TRBV2; length: 12; CDR3: ASSDGVPTTGYT
V: TRBV18; length: 13; CDR3: ASSPFREAGNTIY
V: TRBV5-1; length: 12; CDR3: ASHTGFPTDTQY
V: TRBV21-1; length: 12; CDR3: ASSKVGAQETQY
V: TRBV27; length: 11; CDR3: ASRPQVEEKLF
V: TRBV12-5; length: 12; CDR3: ASGLLDSRAGYT
V: TRBV18; length: 12; CDR3: ASSPEGGPDEQF
V: TRBV7-9; length: 17; CDR3: ASSSISGSGGSVYNEQF
V: TRBV27; length: 14; CDR3: ASSLGSGTAAVEQY
V: TRBV6-5; length: 10; CDR3: ASSASVAPLH
V: TRBV5-1; length: 14; CDR3: ASSLGGQGAGNTIY
V: TRBV4-3; length: 13; CDR3: ASSQATGTFEKLF
V: TRBV27; length: 13; CDR3: ASSSLGGGDYGYT
V: TRBV14; length: 12; CDR3: ASSSGQGTDTQY
V: TRBV10-1; length: 12; CDR3: ASSGTGSGETQY
V: TRBV4-2; length: 16; CDR3: ASSQVSGQGPANYGYT
V: TRBV6-1; length: 13; CDR3: ASSEAWQGPYGYT
V: TRBV5-1; length: 16; CDR3: ASSPGLAGGPSSYEQY
V: TRBV27; length: 12; CDR3: ASRPGTSAYEQY
V: TRBV6-5; length: 13; CDR3: ASSYGGVRADTQY
V: TRBV5-6; length: 16; CDR3: ASSLASASRDIYNEQF
V: TRBV6-5; length: 10; CDR3: ATTGGTGELF
V: TRBV2; length: 11; CDR3: ASIGQGSYEQY
V: TRBV18; length: 10; CDR3: ASSLINEKLF
V: TRBV9; length: 12; CDR3: ASSQGHMNTEAF
V: TRBV2; length: 11; CDR3: ASRDDGGYGYT
V: TRBV15; length: 13; CDR3: ATSSRGWTNEKLF